These 24 T cell receptor beta chains originate from one sample sequenced in a study of shared clonotypes between healthy human individuals. The table came from immunoSEQ multiplex PCR; TCRdb's copy has only in-frame clones and leaves some out. The table includes roughly 2.1 million clones, 85% to 95% detected once. The naive CD8 fraction comprised CD45RO-negative cells positively selected for CCR7 and excluded terminally differentiated effector memory CD45RA+ cells. The specimen was naive CD8+ T cells from PBMCs. Receptor source: a man in his late teens or twenties in good health. Some clones in this sample may be carry-over from other donors' samples.

CDR3 residues: CASSPGGGTVHGYTF. The CDR3 DNA reads as TGTGCCAGCAGCCCAGGTGGGGGGACAGTACACGGCTACACCTTC. This chain uses TRBV9 with TRBJ1-2, with TRBD1 matching 7 bases. V shed 4 bases and J 8 bases; nucleotides not matched to a gene: 14. CDR3 length: 15 amino acids. Germline loops: CDR1 SGDLS, CDR2 YYNGEE.

The rearrangement joins TRBV7-9 to TRBJ2-7, with 7 positions matching TRBD1. V shed 3 bases, J shed 6 bases, and the junction held 5 bases outside the gene matches. The germline CDR1 and CDR2 sequences are SEHNR and FQNEAQ (reference sequence). This CDR3 is 13 amino acids long. The CDR3 reads CASSLIDRAEQYF. Here the CDR3 DNA reads TGTGCCAGCAGCTTGATCGACAGGGCCGAGCAGTACTTC.

J is TRBJ2-1 and V is TRBV7-9; TRBD2 agrees at 9 bases. This CDR3 comprises 13 residues. Germline V gene sequence: CDR1 SEHNR, CDR2 FQNEAQ (reference sequence). Trimming took 6 bases from V and 5 from J; bases not matched to a gene: 2. The CDR3 sequence: CASRRLADNEQFF. For the CDR3, the DNA is TGTGCCAGCAGACGACTAGCGGACAATGAGCAGTTCTTC.

The chain joins TRBV2 to TRBJ1-5; D is possibly TRBD1 (5 bases). The CDR3 length is 16 residues. V was trimmed by 2 bases and J by 4 bases, leaving 15 bases between them. Germline CDR1 and CDR2: SNHLY and FYNNEI. CDR3 nucleotide sequence: TGTGCCAGCAGTGAATTGGGCAGGTGGGGGAATCAGCCCCAGCATTTT. Amino acid sequence: CASSELGRWGNQPQHF. The full variable domain, with the rest looked up from reference TRBV2 and TRBJ1-5, is EPEVTQTPSHQVTQMGQEVILRCVPISNHLYFYWYRQILGQKVEFLVSFYNNEISEKSEIFDDQFSVERPDGSNFTLKIRSTKLEDSAMYFCASSELGRWGNQPQHFGDGTRLSIL.

The V and J genes are TRBV4-3 and TRBJ2-1, with D perhaps matching TRBD2 (6 bases). Trimming removed 0 bases from V and 2 bases from J, with 11 bases in between. Germline V CDR1 and CDR2: LGHNA, YSLEER. The CDR3 totals 16 residues. The CDR3 nucleotides are TGCGCCAGCAGCCAAGATAACGGGGGAACCTACAATGAGCAGTTCTTC. Protein sequence: CASSQDNGGTYNEQFF.

This sequence joins TRBV2 and TRBJ1-4; D remains unclear. Germline V CDR1 and CDR2: SNHLY, FYNNEI. V was pared by 1 base and J by 1 base, with 16 bases between. The length of the CDR3 is 18 residues. In nucleotides, the CDR3 is TGTGCCAGCAGTGAAGTTGGCCAGGTCCCGCTAACTAATGAAAAACTGTTTTTT. This translates into CASSEVGQVPLTNEKLFF.

The gene calls are TRBV5-6 and TRBJ1-5; possible D gene TRBD1, 5 bases. V was pared by 1 base and J by 3 bases, with 8 bases between. Germline CDR1 and CDR2: SGHDT and YYEEEE. This CDR3 region has 14 residues. The CDR3 reads CASSLWGNNQPQHF. The CDR3 DNA reads as TGTGCCAGCAGCTTGTGGGGGAACAATCAGCCCCAGCATTTT.

The CDR3 sequence: CASSPVGVAGATKNIQYF. CDR3 nucleotides: TGTGCCAGCAGTCCGGTCGGGGTGGCGGGAGCGACAAAAAACATTCAGTACTTC. The V call is TRBV27, the J call TRBJ2-4; TRBD2 matches 7 bases. CDR1 is MNHEY, CDR2 SMNVEV, per germline (reference sequence). V lost 5 bases to trimming and J lost 4 bases; unmatched junction nucleotides: 17. The CDR3 has 18 residues.

As regards this clone: Other DNA sequences of this sample code for an identical CDR3. The chain couples TRBV27 to TRBJ2-7; TRBD2 aligns across 7 bases. The trim removed 3 bases at V and 4 bases at J, leaving 3 bases unmatched. CDR1 and CDR2 from the germline V gene are MNHEY and SMNVEV (reference sequence). This CDR3 has 13 residues. For the CDR3, the DNA is TGTGCCAGCAGTTTGGGACTACTATACGAGCAGTACTTC. Translation: CASSLGLLYEQYF.

V is TRBV19 and J is TRBJ2-5; D gene ambiguous. The CDR3 loop spans 13 amino acids. Germline assignment: CDR1 LNHDA and CDR2 SQIVND (reference sequence). Trimming took 6 bases from V and 3 from J, leaving 11 bases between them. The CDR3 region is CASSPYIEETQYF. In nucleotides, the CDR3 is TGTGCCAGTAGCCCTTATATCGAAGAGACCCAGTACTTC.

This sequence joins TRBV4-3 and TRBJ2-1; the D gene is possibly TRBD2 (7 bases). This CDR3 comprises 17 residues. In germline, CDR1 is LGHNA, CDR2 YSLEER. V was cut by 4 bases and J by 7 bases, with 23 bases left in between. The CDR3 bases are TGCGCCAGCAGCCCGACGGCTAGCGGAGGGGGTCTGAATGAGCAGTTCTTC. Residues: CASSPTASGGGLNEQFF.

This clone turned up a few times. Additional DNA sequences in this sample encode the identical CDR3. The CDR3 DNA reads TGTGCCTGGAGTGTATCAGGGGACACTGAAGCTTTCTTT. Amino acid sequence: CAWSVSGDTEAFF. V is TRBV30 and J is TRBJ1-1, with D possibly matching TRBD1 (6 bases). Germline CDR1 is GTSNPN and CDR2 is SVGIG (reference sequence). Trimming took off 0 bases at V and 3 bases at J, with 8 bases between the two ends. This CDR3 has 13 residues. Together with reference TRBV30 and TRBJ1-1, the CDR3 gives the full variable domain: SQTIHQWPATLVQPVGSPLSLECTVEGTSNPNLYWYRQAAGRGLQLLFYSVGIGQISSEVPQNLSASRPQDRQFILSSKKLLLSDSGFYLCAWSVSGDTEAFFGQGTRLTVV.

The chain uses TRBV7-8 and TRBJ2-2, with D tentatively TRBD2 (5 bases). The CDR3 runs to 14 residues. Germline V gene data show CDR1 as SGHVS and CDR2 as FQNEAQ. The V end was cut by 5 bases, the J end by 6 bases, with 13 bases between. The CDR3 here is CASSPARRSGELFF. CDR3 DNA sequence: TGTGCCAGCAGCCCTGCACGGAGGTCCGGGGAGCTGTTTTTT.

J is TRBJ2-7 and V is TRBV5-1, with D possibly TRBD1 on 5 matching bases. The CDR3 runs to 13 residues. CDR1 and CDR2 (germline): SGHRS, YFSETQ. V lost 4 bases, J lost 3 bases, and 11 bases lay in between. CDR3 nucleotide sequence: TGCGCCAGCAGCGTGAACCAGGGCTACGAGCAGTACTTC. Its translation: CASSVNQGYEQYF.

The rearrangement links TRBV19 to TRBJ1-2; the D gene is possibly TRBD1 (6 bases). This CDR3 is 15 amino acids long. V was shortened by 6 bases and J by 4 bases, with 18 bases between the two germline ends. Germline CDR1 reads LNHDA; CDR2 reads SQIVND (reference sequence). CDR3 DNA: TGTGCCAGTAGATCGGACAGCGCTGGAGCCTATGGCTACACCTTC. This gives the protein CASRSDSAGAYGYTF.

The V and J genes are TRBV6-1 and TRBJ1-1; weak D call: TRBD1 (6 bases). The V end was cut by 6 bases, the J end by 0 bases, with 14 bases between. Germline lookup yields CDR1 MNHNS and CDR2 SASEGT. The CDR3 is 15 residues long. The CDR3: CASSIRDNMNTEAFF. The CDR3 region has the DNA TGTGCCAGCAGCATCCGGGACAACATGAACACTGAAGCTTTCTTT.

A single count supports this clone. This chain connects TRBV4-1 to TRBJ1-2; D ambiguous. With 6 bases removed from V and 0 bases from J, the gap between germline ends came to 17 bases. The CDR3 runs to 16 residues. CDR1 and CDR2 from the germline V gene are MGHRA and YSYEKL. In nucleotides, the CDR3 is TGCGCCAGCAGGCAGAACACCCTACTTACTAACTATGGCTACACCTTC. Amino acid sequence: CASRQNTLLTNYGYTF.

This clone was seen once. Other DNA sequences in this sample translate to the same CDR3. The chain couples TRBV27 to TRBJ2-1; 9 bases are shared with TRBD2. CDR1 is MNHEY, CDR2 SMNVEV, per germline (reference sequence). V was pared by 2 bases and J by 4 bases, with 3 bases of the junction left unmatched. The CDR3 runs to 15 residues. This chain's CDR3 is CASSLAGGIYNEQFF. The CDR3 DNA reads as TGTGCCAGCAGTTTAGCGGGAGGGATTTACAATGAGCAGTTCTTC.

The chain is built from TRBV5-1 and TRBJ1-4; TRBD1 might be the D (5 bases). From germline, CDR1 is SGHRS and CDR2 YFSETQ. CDR3 length: 17 residues. V was cut by 4 bases and J by 0 bases, with 16 bases left in between. The CDR3 nucleotides read TGCGCCAGCAGCCCGGGTAGGAAGGGGACAACTAATGAAAAACTGTTTTTT. Protein: CASSPGRKGTTNEKLFF.

The chain combines TRBV5-1 with TRBJ2-7, with D unclear. The CDR3 runs to 15 residues. Germline CDR1 reads SGHRS; CDR2 reads YFSETQ. V was trimmed by 0 bases and J by 0 bases, leaving 10 bases between them. In nucleotides, the CDR3 is TGCGCCAGCAGCTTGGACGGGTTAAACTCCTACGAGCAGTACTTC. This sequence encodes CASSLDGLNSYEQYF.

This clone was observed once. The rearrangement joins TRBV7-9 to TRBJ2-2; 8 positions agree with TRBD1. CDR1 is SEHNR, CDR2 FQNEAQ, per germline (reference sequence). The length of the CDR3 is 15 residues. With V trimmed by 7 bases and J by 0 bases, 4 bases remained unmatched. The CDR3 nucleotides read TGTGCCAGCACCTTGGGACAGGCGAACACCGGGGAGCTGTTTTTT. Protein: CASTLGQANTGELFF. Full variable domain (rest looked up from reference TRBV7-9 and TRBJ2-2): DTGVSQNPRHKITKRGQNVTFRCDPISEHNRLYWYRQTLGQGPEFLTYFQNEAQLEKSRLLSDRFSAERPKGSFSTLEIQRTEQGDSAMYLCASTLGQANTGELFFGEGSRLTVL.

This clone has just one count. The CDR3: CARRSPERSTDTQYF. The CDR3 DNA is TGTGCCAGAAGGTCCCCTGAGCGGAGCACAGATACGCAGTATTTT. This rearrangement joins TRBV5-3 to TRBJ2-3, with a possible D match to TRBD2 (5 bases). TRBV5-3 is annotated as an ORF whose role is uncertain. The ends were cut back, 5 bases at V and 0 bases at J, with 13 bases in the middle. The CDR3 covers 15 residues.

The CDR3 sequence: CASAREGRETQYF. CDR3 sequence (DNA): TGTGCCAGCGCCCGCGAGGGGAGGGAGACCCAGTACTTC. The chain has TRBV7-7 and TRBJ2-5, with D tentatively TRBD2 (6 bases). V was cut by 8 bases and J by 5 bases, with 15 bases left in between. The CDR3 covers 13 residues. Germline CDR1 is SSHAT and CDR2 is FNYEAQ (reference sequence).

The chain joins TRBV9 to TRBJ1-1; the D is unclear. Trimming pared 0 bases from V and 10 bases from J, leaving 19 bases between. Germline CDR1 SGDLS, CDR2 YYNGEE. CDR3 length equals 15 residues. The CDR3 nucleotides read TGTGCCAGCAGCGTAGGGCAGATAGTCCCTGGAGGAGCTTTCTTT. It yields the protein CASSVGQIVPGGAFF.